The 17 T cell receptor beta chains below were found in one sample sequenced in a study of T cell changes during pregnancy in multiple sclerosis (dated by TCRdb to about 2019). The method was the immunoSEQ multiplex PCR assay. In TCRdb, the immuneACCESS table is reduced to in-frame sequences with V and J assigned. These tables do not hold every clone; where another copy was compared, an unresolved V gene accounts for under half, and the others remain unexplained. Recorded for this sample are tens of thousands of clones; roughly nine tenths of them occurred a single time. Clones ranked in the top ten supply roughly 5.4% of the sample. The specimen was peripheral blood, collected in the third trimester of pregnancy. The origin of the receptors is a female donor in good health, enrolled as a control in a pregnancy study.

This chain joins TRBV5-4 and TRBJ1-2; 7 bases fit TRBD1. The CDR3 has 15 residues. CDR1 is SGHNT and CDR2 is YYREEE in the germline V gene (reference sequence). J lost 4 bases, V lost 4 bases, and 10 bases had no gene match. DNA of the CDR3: TGTGCCAGCAGCCCCCGGGACAGCCACCCCTATGGCTACACCTTC. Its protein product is CASSPRDSHPYGYTF. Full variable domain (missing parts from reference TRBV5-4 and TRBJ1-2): ETGVTQSPTHLIKTRGQQVTLRCSSQSGHNTVSWYQQALGQGPQFIFQYYREEENGRGNFPPRFSGLQFPNYSSELNVNALELDDSALYLCASSPRDSHPYGYTFGSGTRLTVV.

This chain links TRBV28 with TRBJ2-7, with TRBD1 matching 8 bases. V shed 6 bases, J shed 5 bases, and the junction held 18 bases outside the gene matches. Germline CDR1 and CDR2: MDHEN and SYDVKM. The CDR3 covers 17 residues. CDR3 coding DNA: TGTGCCAGCAGCCGATTAAGTACAGTCGACAGGGGCCACGAGCAGTACTTC. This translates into CASSRLSTVDRGHEQYF.

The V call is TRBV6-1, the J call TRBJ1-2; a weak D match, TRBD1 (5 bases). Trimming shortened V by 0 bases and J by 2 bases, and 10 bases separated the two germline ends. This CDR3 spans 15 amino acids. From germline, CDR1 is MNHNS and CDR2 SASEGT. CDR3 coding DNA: TGTGCCAGCAGTGAAGCGGGGGGATTAAACTATGGCTACACCTTC. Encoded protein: CASSEAGGLNYGYTF.

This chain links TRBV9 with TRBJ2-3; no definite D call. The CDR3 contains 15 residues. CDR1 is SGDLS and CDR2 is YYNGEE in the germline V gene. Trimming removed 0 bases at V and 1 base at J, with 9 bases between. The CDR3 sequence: CASSVDFGRTDTQYF. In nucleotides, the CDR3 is TGTGCCAGCAGCGTAGACTTTGGGCGCACAGATACGCAGTATTTT. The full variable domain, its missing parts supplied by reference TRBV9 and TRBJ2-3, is DSGVTQTPKHLITATGQRVTLRCSPRSGDLSVYWYQQSLDQGLQFLIQYYNGEERAKGNILERFSAQQFPDLHSELNLSSLELGDSALYFCASSVDFGRTDTQYFGPGTRLTVL.

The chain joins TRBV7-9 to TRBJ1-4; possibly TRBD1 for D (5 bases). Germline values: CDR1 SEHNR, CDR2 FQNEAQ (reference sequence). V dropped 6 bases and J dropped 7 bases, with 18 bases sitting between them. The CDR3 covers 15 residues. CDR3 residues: CASRPTTGAFEKLFF. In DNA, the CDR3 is TGTGCCAGCAGACCCACCACTGGGGCGTTTGAAAAACTGTTTTTT.

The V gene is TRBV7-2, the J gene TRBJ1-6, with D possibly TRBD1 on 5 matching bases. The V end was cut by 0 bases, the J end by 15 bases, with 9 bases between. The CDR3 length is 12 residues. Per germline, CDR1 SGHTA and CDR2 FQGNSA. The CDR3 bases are TGTGCCAGCAGCTTAGCGGGGGGTATCCTCCACTTT. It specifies CASSLAGGILHF.

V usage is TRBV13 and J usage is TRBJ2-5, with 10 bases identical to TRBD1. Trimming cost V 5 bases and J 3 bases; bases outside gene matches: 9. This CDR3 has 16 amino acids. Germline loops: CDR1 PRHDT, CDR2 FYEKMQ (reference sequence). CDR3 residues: CASSLGTGVLKETQYF. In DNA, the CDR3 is TGTGCCAGCAGCCTGGGGACAGGGGTTCTGAAAGAGACCCAGTACTTC.

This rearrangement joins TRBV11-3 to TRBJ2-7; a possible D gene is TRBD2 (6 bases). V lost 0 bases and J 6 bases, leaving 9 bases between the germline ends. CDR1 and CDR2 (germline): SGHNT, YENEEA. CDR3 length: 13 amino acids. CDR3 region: CASSLEARGEQYF. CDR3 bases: TGTGCCAGCAGCTTAGAGGCGCGGGGCGAGCAGTACTTC.

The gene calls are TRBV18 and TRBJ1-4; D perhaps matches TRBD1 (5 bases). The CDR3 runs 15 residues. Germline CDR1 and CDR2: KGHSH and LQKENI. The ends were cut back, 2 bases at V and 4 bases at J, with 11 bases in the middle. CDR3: CASSPVFGHNEKLFF. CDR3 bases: TGTGCCAGCTCACCAGTATTCGGACATAATGAAAAACTGTTTTTT.

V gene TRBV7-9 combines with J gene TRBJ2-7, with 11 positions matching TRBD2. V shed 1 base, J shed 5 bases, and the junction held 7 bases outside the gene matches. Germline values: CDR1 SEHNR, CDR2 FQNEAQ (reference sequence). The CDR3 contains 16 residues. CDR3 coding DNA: TGTGCCAGCAGCTTAGTAGCGGGGGGGCCTCGGAACGAGCAGTACTTC. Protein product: CASSLVAGGPRNEQYF.

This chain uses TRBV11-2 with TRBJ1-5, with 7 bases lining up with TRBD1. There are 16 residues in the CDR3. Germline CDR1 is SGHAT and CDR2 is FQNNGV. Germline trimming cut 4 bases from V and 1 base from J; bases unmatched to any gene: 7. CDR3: CASSSNRGRSNQPQHF. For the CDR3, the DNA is TGTGCCAGCAGCTCAAACAGGGGCAGGAGCAATCAGCCCCAGCATTTT. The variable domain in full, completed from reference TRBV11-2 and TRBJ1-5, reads EAGVAQSPRYKIIEKRQSVAFWCNPISGHATLYWYQQILGQGPKLLIQFQNNGVVDDSQLPKDRFSAERLKGVDSTLKIQPAKLEDSAVYLCASSSNRGRSNQPQHFGDGTRLSIL.

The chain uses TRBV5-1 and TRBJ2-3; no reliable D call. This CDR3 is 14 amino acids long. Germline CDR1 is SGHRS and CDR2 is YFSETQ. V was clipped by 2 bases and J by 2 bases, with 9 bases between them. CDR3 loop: CASSFGGSTDTQYF. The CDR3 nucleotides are TGCGCCAGCAGCTTCGGCGGCTCCACAGATACGCAGTATTTT.

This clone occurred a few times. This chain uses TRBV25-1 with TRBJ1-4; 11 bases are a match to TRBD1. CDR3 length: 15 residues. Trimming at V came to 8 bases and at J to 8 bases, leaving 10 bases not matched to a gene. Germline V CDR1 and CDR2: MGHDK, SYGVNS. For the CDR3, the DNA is TGTGCCAGCGGGACAGGGGGTAAACAATGGGAAAAACTGTTTTTT. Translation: CASGTGGKQWEKLFF. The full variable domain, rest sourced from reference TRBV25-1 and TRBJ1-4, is EADIYQTPRYLVIGTGKKITLECSQTMGHDKMYWYQQDPGMELHLIHYSYGVNSTEKGDLSSESTVSRIRTEHFPLTLESARPSHTSQYLCASGTGGKQWEKLFFGSGTQLSVL.

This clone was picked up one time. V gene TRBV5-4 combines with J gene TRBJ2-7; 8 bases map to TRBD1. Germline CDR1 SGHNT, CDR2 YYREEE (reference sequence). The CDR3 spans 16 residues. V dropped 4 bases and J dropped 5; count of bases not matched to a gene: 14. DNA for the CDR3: TGTGCCAGCAGCCATATCCGTGCAGGGGGCTACGACGAGCAGTACTTC. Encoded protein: CASSHIRAGGYDEQYF.

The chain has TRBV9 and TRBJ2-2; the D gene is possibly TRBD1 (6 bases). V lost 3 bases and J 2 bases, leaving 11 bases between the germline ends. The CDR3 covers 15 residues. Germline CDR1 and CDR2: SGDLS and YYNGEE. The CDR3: CASSDRDTNTGELFF. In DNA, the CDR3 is TGTGCCAGCAGCGACCGGGACACAAACACCGGGGAGCTGTTTTTT.

DNA for the CDR3: TGCGCCAGCAGCCAAGATATAACGCAGGGGATAACCACTAACTATGGCTACACCTTC. Its protein product is CASSQDITQGITTNYGYTF. This chain joins TRBV4-1 and TRBJ1-2; TRBD1 is a possible D gene (6 bases). There are 19 residues in the CDR3. The germline V gene encodes CDR1 MGHRA and CDR2 YSYEKL. V dropped 0 bases and J dropped 0 bases, with 20 bases sitting between them.

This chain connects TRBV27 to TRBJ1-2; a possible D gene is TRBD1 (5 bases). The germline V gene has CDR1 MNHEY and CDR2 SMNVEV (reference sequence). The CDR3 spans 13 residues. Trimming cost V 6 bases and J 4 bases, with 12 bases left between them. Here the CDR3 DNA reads TGTGCCAGCAGCCCCACCGGGGGCTATGGCTACACCTTC. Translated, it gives CASSPTGGYGYTF.